Listed below are T cell receptor beta chains from one sample, sequenced in a study of blood T cells in healthy people across ages. TCRdb fed the 5' RACE reads into MiXCR, producing one record per CDR3 protein. This table has roughly 410,000 distinct CDR3 sequences, roughly half appearing once. Source material: blood. Source of these receptors: a man in his 60s in good health. Both conserved end residues are part of each CDR3. Each record gives: V gene, J gene, CDR3 protein.

V: TRBV12-3/TRBV12-4
J: TRBJ2-3
CDR3: CASSQRASGGGTDTEYF

V: TRBV7-2
J: TRBJ2-7
CDR3: CASSLTTGTGVEQYF

V: TRBV25-1
J: TRBJ1-2
CDR3: CASSERDRGSLYGYTF

V: TRBV24-1
J: TRBJ2-1
CDR3: CATSLWTGTSGSSEQFF

V: TRBV7-2
J: TRBJ2-1
CDR3: CASSLSQGGLYNEQFF

V: TRBV2
J: TRBJ2-7
CDR3: CASAGTSNIYEQYF

V: TRBV5-1
J: TRBJ2-3
CDR3: CASSWGQGAQYF

V: TRBV20-1
J: TRBJ2-1
CDR3: CSARGLGGPYNEQFF

V: TRBV12-3/TRBV12-4
J: TRBJ2-7
CDR3: CASSLAGRFTYEQYF

V: TRBV7-2
J: TRBJ2-1
CDR3: CASSSGLASVHEQFF

V: TRBV7-6
J: TRBJ2-3
CDR3: CASSTRPSTDTQYF

V: TRBV27
J: TRBJ2-2
CDR3: CASSLLPGQGYGVFF

V: TRBV2
J: TRBJ2-7
CDR3: CASSVRDRGPYEQYF

V: TRBV4-2
J: TRBJ2-5
CDR3: CASSQGTSGRQETQYF

V: TRBV2
J: TRBJ2-7
CDR3: CASRGVRGNHYEQYF

V: TRBV6-6
J: TRBJ1-4
CDR3: CASSTTSEKLFF

V: TRBV7-9
J: TRBJ2-1
CDR3: CASSLGGGGNNEQFF

V: TRBV20-1
J: TRBJ1-4
CDR3: CSAQQGVNEKLFF

V: TRBV6-6
J: TRBJ2-3
CDR3: CASSGEQWDTQYF

V: TRBV12-3/TRBV12-4
J: TRBJ2-3
CDR3: CASSLDFSGGDGATSTDTQYF

V: TRBV27
J: TRBJ2-7
CDR3: CASSRGISYEQYF

V: TRBV5-1
J: TRBJ2-5
CDR3: CARSLAGARETQYF

V: TRBV7-6
J: TRBJ2-5
CDR3: CASTPTSDQETQYF

V: TRBV6-2/TRBV6-3
J: TRBJ2-7
CDR3: CASSRQGFYEQYF

V: TRBV10-3
J: TRBJ2-1
CDR3: CAISPSPGTGGEQFF

V: TRBV9
J: TRBJ2-2
CDR3: CASSVGSGRGNTGELFF

V: TRBV18
J: TRBJ2-7
CDR3: CASSPKGEAQYF

V: TRBV12-3/TRBV12-4
J: TRBJ2-3
CDR3: CASRSSSVGVDTQYF

V: TRBV5-1
J: TRBJ2-1
CDR3: CASSLGQEFYNEQFF

V: TRBV7-2
J: TRBJ2-1
CDR3: CASSPRKEQFF

V: TRBV28
J: TRBJ2-3
CDR3: CASSLRDTDTQYF

V: TRBV12-3/TRBV12-4
J: TRBJ1-2
CDR3: CASRGTGQGEGYGYTF

V: TRBV12-3/TRBV12-4
J: TRBJ1-1
CDR3: CASSLLDTEAFF

V: TRBV7-2
J: TRBJ2-7
CDR3: CASSLGGGYEQYF

V: TRBV5-1
J: TRBJ1-2
CDR3: CASSSTGAKYGYTF

V: TRBV7-6
J: TRBJ2-1
CDR3: CASSLVDPGQAQSSYNEQFF

V: TRBV11-2
J: TRBJ1-2
CDR3: CASSLDRTYGYTF

V: TRBV14
J: TRBJ2-1
CDR3: CATSTSGGAGNEQFF

V: TRBV19
J: TRBJ1-1
CDR3: CASSIRDTEAFF

V: TRBV6-5
J: TRBJ2-6
CDR3: CASSHEGSSGANVLTF

V: TRBV6-2/TRBV6-3
J: TRBJ2-3
CDR3: CASSDPQTADTQYF

V: TRBV4-1
J: TRBJ1-4
CDR3: CASSQESTGELFF

V: TRBV20-1
J: TRBJ2-3
CDR3: CSASWRGTTDTQYF

V: TRBV29-1
J: TRBJ1-1
CDR3: CSVEIWGSNTEAFF

V: TRBV27
J: TRBJ1-2
CDR3: CASFEGNYGYTF

V: TRBV6-1
J: TRBJ1-6
CDR3: CASSPGRLRNVGNSPLHF